What follows are 10 T cell receptor beta chains derived from one specimen sequenced in a study of blood T cell repertoires in COVID-19. Generated by immunoSEQ multiplex PCR, the TCRdb table keeps only in-frame clones and is missing some. The sample has roughly 75,000 clones, more than 80% seen once. Input material: peripheral blood. These receptor sequences come from a human donor in a cohort sampled during active COVID-19.

A single count supports this clone. The J gene is TRBJ2-5, the V gene TRBV5-1, with 10 bases identical to TRBD1. The J segment lost 4 bases and the V segment lost 6 bases, leaving 9 bases of the junction unmatched. Germline assignment: CDR1 SGHRS and CDR2 YFSETQ. The CDR3 runs 15 residues. CDR3: CASTLGQGGTETQYF. The CDR3 nucleotides read TGCGCCAGCACCTTAGGACAGGGGGGAACAGAGACCCAGTACTTC.

The chain employs TRBV28 and TRBJ2-7; 8 bases fit TRBD1. The CDR3 covers 12 residues. The ends lost 6 bases at V and 4 bases at J; junction bases unmatched: 2. CDR1 and CDR2 from the germline V gene are MDHEN and SYDVKM. The chain's CDR3 is CASRRQGYEQYF. The CDR3 DNA reads TGTGCCAGCAGGCGACAGGGGTACGAGCAGTACTTC.

V usage is TRBV4-2 and J usage is TRBJ2-3; 10 bases are shared with TRBD1. V trimming: 1 base; J trimming: 3 bases; junction bases outside the gene matches: 4. The CDR3 is made up of 16 amino acids. Germline lookup yields CDR1 LGHNA and CDR2 YNFKEQ. Here the CDR3 DNA reads TGTGCCAGCAGCCAAGGACAGGGGGCGAGGACAGATACGCAGTATTTT. Translated, it gives CASSQGQGARTDTQYF.

V usage is TRBV2 and J usage is TRBJ1-3; TRBD1 aligns across 7 bases. The germline CDR1 and CDR2 sequences are SNHLY and FYNNEI. Trimming cost V 5 bases and J 0 bases; bases outside gene matches: 10. This CDR3 spans 17 amino acids. CDR3 protein: CASSLLRTGGSGNTIYF. The CDR3 DNA follows: TGTGCCAGCAGTTTACTTCGGACAGGAGGCTCTGGAAACACCATATATTTT.

This clone appeared a single time. The CDR3 is CSVSDSTTEAFF. The CDR3, as DNA: TGCAGCGTCTCAGATAGCACCACTGAAGCTTTCTTT. This chain connects TRBV29-1 to TRBJ1-1; D gene uncertain. Deletions cut 6 bases from V and 4 bases from J, with 12 bases between. Germline lookup yields CDR1 SQVTM and CDR2 ANQGSEA. The CDR3 has 12 amino acids.

The genes are TRBV4-2 and TRBJ2-5; 9 positions match TRBD2. Germline assignment: CDR1 LGHNA and CDR2 YNFKEQ. The CDR3 runs 14 residues. The trim removed 3 bases at V and 1 base at J, leaving 0 bases unmatched. The DNA for the CDR3 is TGTGCCAGCAGCCAGGGACTAGCCCAAGAGACCCAGTACTTC. Translated: CASSQGLAQETQYF.

About this clone itself: Other DNA sequences in the same sample also yield this CDR3. The J gene is TRBJ2-3, the V gene TRBV6-5; tentative D call: TRBD2 (6 bases). Germline V lookup: CDR1 MNHEY, CDR2 SVGAGI. The CDR3 spans 13 residues. With 9 bases removed from V and 0 bases from J, the gap between germline ends came to 10 bases. CDR3 coding DNA: TGTGCCAGTTCTGGGGGGAGCACAGATACGCAGTATTTT. Its protein product is CASSGGSTDTQYF.

This clone was picked up a small number of times. The V and J genes are TRBV12-3 or TRBV12-4 and TRBJ2-3; D not certain. Trimming removed 6 bases at V and 6 bases at J, with 7 bases between. The length of the CDR3 is 11 residues. The CDR3 is CASRMEDTQYF. For the CDR3, the DNA is TGTGCCAGCAGGATGGAGGATACGCAGTATTTT.

The rearrangement links TRBV19 to TRBJ1-1; 8 bases are shared with TRBD1. J gave up 0 bases and V 5 bases, and 2 bases lay outside the gene matches. The germline V gene has CDR1 LNHDA and CDR2 SQIVND (reference sequence). The CDR3 runs 14 residues. In DNA, the CDR3 is TGTGCCAGTAGTGTGACAGGGGTGAACACTGAAGCTTTCTTT. It yields the protein CASSVTGVNTEAFF.

This chain links TRBV3-1 (or the pseudogene TRBV3-2) with TRBJ2-1; 8 bases fit TRBD2. V lost 4 bases to trimming and J lost 6 bases; unmatched junction nucleotides: 5. CDR3 length: 14 residues. Germline V gene sequence: CDR1 LGHDT, CDR2 YNNKEL (reference sequence). CDR3 sequence reads: CASSPGLDSNEQFF. DNA for the CDR3: TGTGCCAGCAGCCCGGGACTAGATTCCAATGAGCAGTTCTTC.